The 16 T cell receptor beta chains presented below share a single source sample, sequenced in a study of blood T cell repertoires in COVID-19. Assay: immunoSEQ multiplex PCR; the TCRdb copy retains only in-frame clones and omits some. The profile shows 150,000 to 200,000 clones, roughly 76% of them singletons. The specimen sequenced was peripheral blood. The receptor set was obtained from a woman older than 75 with COVID-19, enrolled during active disease.

The J gene is TRBJ1-1, the V gene TRBV9, with 8 bases identical to TRBD1. Unmatched junction bases numbered 4, after V lost 9 bases and J lost 0 bases. The CDR3 is 13 residues long. Germline assignment: CDR1 SGDLS and CDR2 YYNGEE. This chain's CDR3 is CATGQGMNTEAFF. The DNA of the CDR3 is TGTGCCACTGGACAGGGCATGAACACTGAAGCTTTCTTT.

The chain joins TRBV19 to TRBJ2-5; 10 bases match TRBD1. CDR3 length: 15 residues. After removal of 1 base from V and 9 bases from J, the junction contained 8 bases not matched to a gene. Germline assignment: CDR1 LNHDA and CDR2 SQIVND (reference sequence). The CDR3 DNA sequence: TGTGCCAGTAGTATAGGGGGACAGGGGTTCTTCGCCCAGTACTTC. Its protein is CASSIGGQGFFAQYF.

As regards this clone: One junction end disagrees with the germline gene, perhaps due to a read error. This chain connects TRBV28 to TRBJ1-1; unclear D gene. The germline gives CDR1 MDHEN, CDR2 SYDVKM. The CDR3 is 14 amino acids. For the CDR3, the DNA is TGTGCCGGCAGCTCGCCCGCCGGCGGGCCTGAAGCTTTCTTT. Residues: CAGSSPAGGPEAFF.

The chain has TRBV28 and TRBJ1-2, with 8 positions matching TRBD1. The germline V gene has CDR1 MDHEN and CDR2 SYDVKM. The V segment lost 8 bases and the J segment 8 bases; nucleotides outside the gene matches: 7. The CDR3 totals 12 residues. In nucleotides, the CDR3 is TGTGCCAGCGAGGGGACAGGAGAAGGCTACACCTTC. Protein sequence: CASEGTGEGYTF.

The V and J genes are TRBV7-2 and TRBJ1-5; D might be TRBD1 (5 bases). CDR3 size: 15 residues. CDR1 and CDR2 (germline): SGHTA, FQGNSA. Trimming took off 5 bases at V and 1 base at J, with 12 bases between the two ends. The CDR3 nucleotides read TGTGCCAGCAGCCAGTTTCAGGGAAGCAATCAGCCCCAGCATTTT. Its translation: CASSQFQGSNQPQHF. The full variable domain, in which reference TRBV7-2 and TRBJ1-5 provide the parts outside the CDR3, is GAGVSQSPSNKVTEKGKDVELRCDPISGHTALYWYRQSLGQGLEFLIYFQGNSAPDKSGLPSDRFSAERTGGSVSTLTIQRTQQEDSAVYLCASSQFQGSNQPQHFGDGTRLSIL.

This clone was observed at least ten times. The gene calls are TRBV11-2 and TRBJ2-7, with TRBD2 as a possible D gene (5 bases). This CDR3 has 15 residues. The germline CDR1 and CDR2 sequences are SGHAT and FQNNGV. Trimming left V 3 bases short and J 0 bases short, with 12 bases between. CDR3 coding DNA: TGTGCCAGCAGCTTCGGGATCCCCGGCTCCTACGAGCAGTACTTC. It is translated as CASSFGIPGSYEQYF.

The chain couples TRBV29-1 to TRBJ1-1; tentative D call: TRBD1 (5 bases). Germline V CDR1 and CDR2: SQVTM, ANQGSEA. Trimming shortened V by 7 bases and J by 6 bases, and 15 bases separated the two germline ends. This CDR3 has 12 amino acids. CDR3 nucleotides: TGCAGCGCCTTAGTCCCAGGGTCTGAAGCTTTCTTT. Amino acids: CSALVPGSEAFF. The full variable domain, with the rest looked up from reference TRBV29-1 and TRBJ1-1, is SAVISQKPSRDICQRGTSLTIQCQVDSQVTMMFWYRQQPGQSLTLIATANQGSEATYESGFVIDKFPISRPNLTFSTLTVSNMSPEDSSIYLCSALVPGSEAFFGQGTRLTVV.

The chain uses TRBV19 and TRBJ1-5; 7 nucleotides line up with TRBD1. The CDR3 covers 17 residues. Germline V gives CDR1 LNHDA, CDR2 SQIVND (reference sequence). V lost 5 bases, J lost 1 base, and 11 bases stayed unmatched. The CDR3, as DNA: TGTGCCAGTAGTCGCACCGGGACAGAGAACAGCAATCAGCCCCAGCATTTT. Translated, it gives CASSRTGTENSNQPQHF.

This clone has a single count. Other DNA sequences from this sample encode an identical CDR3 as well. The genes are TRBV6-2 or TRBV6-3 and TRBJ2-7; D not certain. The CDR3 contains 12 residues. The ends were cut back, 2 bases at V and 1 base at J, with 3 bases in the middle. Germline loops: CDR1 MNHEY, CDR2 SVGEGT. CDR3 in amino acids: CASSYPSYEQYF. The CDR3 nucleotides read TGTGCCAGCAGTTACCCTTCCTACGAGCAGTACTTC.

The chain employs TRBV4-3 and TRBJ2-1, with a tentative D call TRBD2 (5 bases). The V end was cut by 0 bases, the J end by 6 bases, with 12 bases between. The CDR3 length is 15 residues. Per the germline V gene, CDR1 is LGHNA and CDR2 is YSLEER. The CDR3 nucleotides read TGCGCCAGCAGCCAAGACCCGACGCGGGTCAATGAGCAGTTCTTC. This codes for CASSQDPTRVNEQFF.

CDR3 bases: TGTGCCAGCAGTTTGGGGCGTGGGGTAAGTGGAGCTTTCTTT. The encoded protein is CASSLGRGVSGAFF. The chain has TRBV27 and TRBJ1-1, with a tentative D call TRBD1 (5 bases). Germline CDR1 and CDR2: MNHEY and SMNVEV (reference sequence). Trimming removed 3 bases from V and 10 bases from J, with 18 bases in between. The CDR3 consists of 14 residues.

V and J are TRBV4-1 and TRBJ1-4, with D uncertain. Germline values: CDR1 MGHRA, CDR2 YSYEKL. Between the trimmed V and J ends, which lost 0 bases and 14 bases, there was a span of 10 bases. The CDR3 length is 12 residues. In DNA form, the CDR3 reads TGCGCCAGCAGCCAAGATAGACGGCGGCTGTTTTTT. It is translated as CASSQDRRRLFF.

The chain joins TRBV2 to TRBJ2-5; the D gene is possibly TRBD1 (6 bases). Trimming took 3 bases from V and 5 from J, leaving 16 bases between them. The CDR3 totals 15 residues. The germline CDR1 and CDR2 sequences are SNHLY and FYNNEI. The CDR3 is CASSEVRGLGETQYF. The CDR3 nucleotides read TGTGCCAGCAGTGAGGTCAGGGGCCTAGGTGAGACCCAGTACTTC. Full variable domain (missing parts from reference TRBV2 and TRBJ2-5): EPEVTQTPSHQVTQMGQEVILRCVPISNHLYFYWYRQILGQKVEFLVSFYNNEISEKSEIFDDQFSVERPDGSNFTLKIRSTKLEDSAMYFCASSEVRGLGETQYFGPGTRLLVL.

The chain is built from TRBV29-1 and TRBJ1-6; possibly TRBD1 for D (6 bases). The CDR3 is made up of 13 amino acids. Germline assignment: CDR1 SQVTM and CDR2 ANQGSEA. Trimming shortened V by 5 bases and J by 6 bases, and 11 bases separated the two germline ends. CDR3 coding DNA: TGCAGCGTTCGACAGGCTACTAATTCACCCCTCCACTTT. This codes for CSVRQATNSPLHF.

The chain uses TRBV7-2 and TRBJ1-2; D is perhaps TRBD1 (6 bases). CDR3 size: 17 residues. Germline V gives CDR1 SGHTA, CDR2 FQGNSA. Trimming cost V 3 bases and J 0 bases, with 17 bases left between them. CDR3 sequence reads: CASSLWGGPSSNYGYTF. The CDR3 coding sequence is TGTGCCAGCAGCTTGTGGGGGGGGCCCAGCTCTAACTATGGCTACACCTTC.

This clone was observed a handful of times. The genes are TRBV5-1 and TRBJ2-1; 10 nucleotides match TRBD1. There are 20 residues in the CDR3. V shed 0 bases and J 8 bases; nucleotides not matched to a gene: 20. The V gene's germline CDR1 is SGHRS and CDR2 YFSETQ. The CDR3 sequence is CASSLAIFYIRDRGGHEQFF. The CDR3 bases are TGCGCCAGCAGCTTGGCCATATTTTATATTCGGGACAGGGGCGGGCATGAGCAGTTCTTC.